The 9 T cell receptor beta chains below come from one sample, sequenced in a study of OX40 agonist ivuxolimab in advanced cancers. Produced via immunoSEQ multiplex PCR; TCRdb's table is partial and in-frame only. This table holds over 80,000 clones, approximately 90% found once. Sample: CD4+ or CD8+ T cells sorted from blood, taken in a trial of the OX40 agonist ivuxolimab. The receptor source for this set is an adult with an advanced solid tumor such as melanoma, head and neck, liver or kidney cancer.

CDR3 nucleotides: TGCGCCAGTCGTCCCCAATTGGACAGAACCTACGAGCAGTACTTC. Protein: CASRPQLDRTYEQYF. This chain links TRBV4-1 with TRBJ2-7; D might be TRBD1 (6 bases). Deletions cut 9 bases from V and 2 bases from J, with 20 bases between. The CDR3 is 15 residues long. The V gene's germline CDR1 is MGHRA and CDR2 YSYEKL.

The chain recombines TRBV5-4 with TRBJ1-4; the D is unclear. CDR1 and CDR2 from the germline V gene are SGHNT and YYREEE (reference sequence). The CDR3 covers 15 residues. V was cut by 3 bases and J by 4 bases, with 13 bases left in between. This CDR3 reads CASSSDGGRNEKLFF. CDR3 coding DNA: TGTGCCAGCAGCTCTGATGGCGGCCGTAATGAAAAACTGTTTTTT.

The chain employs TRBV18 and TRBJ2-7, with 7 bases identical to TRBD1. Per the germline V gene, CDR1 is KGHSH and CDR2 is LQKENI. V was clipped by 5 bases and J by 2 bases; unmatched bases: 6. The CDR3 consists of 14 residues. The CDR3: CASSIRGQTYEQYF. For the CDR3, the DNA is TGTGCCAGCTCAATTCGGGGACAGACCTACGAGCAGTACTTC.

V usage is TRBV30 and J usage is TRBJ2-7; TRBD2 matches 9 bases. CDR3 size: 14 residues. Trimming removed 3 bases from V and 0 bases from J; junction bases left unmatched: 3. The germline CDR1 and CDR2 sequences are GTSNPN and SVGIG (reference sequence). The CDR3 loop is CAWRNSGSSYEQYF. In DNA form, the CDR3 reads TGTGCCTGGAGGAATAGCGGGAGCTCCTACGAGCAGTACTTC.

This clone showed up just once. The chain carries TRBV30 and TRBJ2-7, with TRBD2 matching 7 bases. The junction had 4 bases not matched to a gene; V was cut back by 1 base and J by 4 bases. CDR1 is GTSNPN, CDR2 SVGIG, per germline (reference sequence). The CDR3 extends over 13 amino acids. The CDR3 loop is CAWSEKGLYEQYF. DNA of the CDR3: TGTGCCTGGAGTGAAAAGGGACTATACGAGCAGTACTTC.

The CDR3 loop is CASSEDYRTDTQYF. The DNA for the CDR3 is TGTGCCAGCAGTGAGGACTATCGCACAGATACGCAGTATTTT. The chain has TRBV6-5 and TRBJ2-3; possible D gene TRBD2, 6 bases. Trimming stripped 5 bases from V and 1 base from J, with 10 bases between. The CDR3 runs 14 residues. Germline lookup yields CDR1 MNHEY and CDR2 SVGAGI.

The V call is TRBV30, the J call TRBJ1-6, with D perhaps TRBD1 (6 bases). V lost 0 bases and J 9 bases, leaving 15 bases between the germline ends. Germline CDR1 and CDR2: GTSNPN and SVGIG (reference sequence). This CDR3 comprises 15 residues. For the CDR3, the DNA is TGTGCCTGGAGTGTACTGGGGGCCGGAGGTTCACCCCTCCACTTT. This gives the protein CAWSVLGAGGSPLHF.

This clone came up a few times. The chain couples TRBV4-1 to TRBJ2-3; D gene unclear. There are 13 residues in the CDR3. Trimming took 0 bases from V and 7 from J, leaving 8 bases between them. The germline gives CDR1 MGHRA, CDR2 YSYEKL. The CDR3 sequence is CASSQDMGHTQYF. The CDR3 DNA reads as TGCGCCAGCAGCCAAGACATGGGCCATACGCAGTATTTT.

The chain links TRBV7-2 to TRBJ2-5; D is perhaps TRBD1 (6 bases). The CDR3 contains 15 residues. V was clipped by 3 bases and J by 5 bases, with 16 bases between them. Per germline, CDR1 SGHTA and CDR2 FQGNSA. This chain's CDR3 is CASSLDSRFEETQYF. The CDR3, as DNA: TGTGCCAGCAGCTTGGACAGCAGGTTTGAGGAGACCCAGTACTTC. Looking up the rest from reference TRBV7-2 and TRBJ2-5 gives the full variable domain: GAGVSQSPSNKVTEKGKDVELRCDPISGHTALYWYRQSLGQGLEFLIYFQGNSAPDKSGLPSDRFSAERTGGSVSTLTIQRTQQEDSAVYLCASSLDSRFEETQYFGPGTRLLVL.